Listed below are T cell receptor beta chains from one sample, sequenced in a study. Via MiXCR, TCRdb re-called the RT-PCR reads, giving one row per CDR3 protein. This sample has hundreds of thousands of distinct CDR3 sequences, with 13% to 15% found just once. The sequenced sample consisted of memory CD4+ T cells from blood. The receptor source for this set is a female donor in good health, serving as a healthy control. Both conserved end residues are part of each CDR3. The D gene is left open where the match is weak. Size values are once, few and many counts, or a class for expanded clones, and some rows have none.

CDR3 protein: CASTPQTLAGSSYNEQFF
CDR3 DNA: TGTGCCAGCACCCCTCAAACCCTAGCGGGATCCTCCTACAATGAGCAGTTCTTC
clone size: -
D gene: TRBD2
V gene: TRBV12-3/TRBV12-4
J gene: TRBJ2-1

CDR3 protein: CASTGISYNEQFF
CDR3 DNA: TGTGCCAGCACAGGCATCTCCTACAATGAGCAGTTCTTC
clone size: -
D gene: -
V gene: TRBV28
J gene: TRBJ2-1

CDR3 protein: CASSSEGSGGGEQYF
CDR3 DNA: TGCGCCAGCAGCTCTGAGGGTAGCGGGGGCGGGGAGCAGTACTTC
clone size: few
D gene: TRBD2
V gene: TRBV5-1
J gene: TRBJ2-7

CDR3 protein: CASGTDLNTGELFF
CDR3 DNA: TGCGCCAGCGGGACAGACCTGAACACCGGGGAGCTGTTTTTT
clone size: few
D gene: TRBD1
V gene: TRBV10-1
J gene: TRBJ2-2

CDR3 protein: CSARGGQSDTQYF
CDR3 DNA: TGCAGTGCTAGAGGCGGACAGTCAGATACGCAGTATTTT
clone size: -
D gene: -
V gene: TRBV20-1
J gene: TRBJ2-3

CDR3 protein: CASRLTANTEAFF
CDR3 DNA: TGTGCCAGCAGGCTAACAGCGAACACTGAAGCTTTCTTT
clone size: many
D gene: -
V gene: TRBV6-5
J gene: TRBJ1-1

CDR3 protein: CASSLNSWTGELFF
CDR3 DNA: TGCGCCAGCAGCCTGAATTCATGGACCGGGGAGCTGTTTTTT
clone size: -
D gene: -
V gene: TRBV5-1
J gene: TRBJ2-2

CDR3 protein: CAISESGGDPTLHF
CDR3 DNA: TGTGCCATCAGTGAGTCGGGAGGGGACCCCACCCTCCACTTT
clone size: many
D gene: -
V gene: TRBV10-3
J gene: TRBJ1-6

CDR3 protein: CASSYQGFWNEQFF
CDR3 DNA: TGTGCCAGCAGTTATCAAGGCTTTTGGAATGAGCAGTTCTTC
clone size: many
D gene: -
V gene: TRBV6-5
J gene: TRBJ2-1

CDR3 protein: CASSSAKASGRARSSYEQFF
CDR3 DNA: TGTGCCAGCAGTTCCGCCAAGGCTAGCGGGAGGGCTCGTTCATCATATGAGCAGTTCTTC
clone size: -
D gene: TRBD2
V gene: TRBV27
J gene: TRBJ2-1

CDR3 protein: CASSGGVGISQETQYF
CDR3 DNA: TGTGCCAGCAGCGGGGGGGTAGGAATCTCACAAGAGACCCAGTACTTC
clone size: -
D gene: -
V gene: TRBV9
J gene: TRBJ2-5

CDR3 protein: CASRQGQADTQYF
CDR3 DNA: TGTGCCAGTAGACAGGGTCAAGCAGATACGCAGTATTTT
clone size: -
D gene: -
V gene: TRBV19
J gene: TRBJ2-3

CDR3 protein: CASSLGVAQYF
CDR3 DNA: TGTGCCAGCAGCTTAGGGGTGGCGCAGTATTTT
clone size: -
D gene: -
V gene: TRBV7-2
J gene: TRBJ2-3

CDR3 protein: CASSKELSSSYNEQFF
CDR3 DNA: TGCGCCAGCAGCAAGGAACTATCAAGCTCCTACAATGAGCAGTTCTTC
clone size: -
D gene: -
V gene: TRBV4-3
J gene: TRBJ2-1

CDR3 protein: CSARAGSGWGSEQYF
CDR3 DNA: TGCAGTGCTAGAGCAGGTAGCGGGTGGGGATCCGAGCAGTACTTC
clone size: many
D gene: TRBD2
V gene: TRBV20-1
J gene: TRBJ2-7

CDR3 protein: CASSQDIQRDTQYF
CDR3 DNA: TGTGCCAGCAGCCAAGATATACAGCGAGATACGCAGTATTTT
clone size: many
D gene: -
V gene: TRBV4-2
J gene: TRBJ2-3

CDR3 protein: CATSRAGGLRTEAFF
CDR3 DNA: TGTGCCACCAGCAGAGCCGGAGGACTACGGACTGAAGCTTTCTTT
clone size: -
D gene: -
V gene: TRBV15
J gene: TRBJ1-1

CDR3 protein: CASSFSGGRADTQYF
CDR3 DNA: TGTGCCAGCAGTTTCAGCGGGGGGCGGGCAGATACGCAGTATTTT
clone size: many
D gene: TRBD2
V gene: TRBV12-3/TRBV12-4
J gene: TRBJ2-3

CDR3 protein: CASSHGTPSSYEQYF
CDR3 DNA: TGTGCCAGCAGCCACGGGACCCCAAGCTCCTACGAGCAGTACTTC
clone size: -
D gene: -
V gene: TRBV7-2
J gene: TRBJ2-7

CDR3 protein: CSVESQGETQYF
CDR3 DNA: TGCAGCGTTGAATCACAGGGAGAGACCCAGTACTTC
clone size: many
D gene: -
V gene: TRBV29-1
J gene: TRBJ2-5

CDR3 protein: CASSRRSGASTDTQYF
CDR3 DNA: TGTGCCAGCAGTCGCCGTAGCGGAGCTAGCACAGATACGCAGTATTTT
clone size: -
D gene: -
V gene: TRBV12-3/TRBV12-4
J gene: TRBJ2-3

CDR3 protein: CASSFIASGGYNEQFF
CDR3 DNA: TGTGCCAGCAGTTTCATTGCAAGCGGGGGGTACAATGAGCAGTTCTTC
clone size: many
D gene: TRBD2
V gene: TRBV12-3/TRBV12-4
J gene: TRBJ2-1

CDR3 protein: CASGRGVNTEAFF
CDR3 DNA: TGCGCCAGCGGCCGAGGAGTCAACACTGAAGCTTTCTTT
clone size: many
D gene: -
V gene: TRBV5-1
J gene: TRBJ1-1

CDR3 protein: CASRDGYTQYF
CDR3 DNA: TGTGCCAGCAGAGACGGGTATACGCAGTATTTT
clone size: -
D gene: -
V gene: TRBV6-5
J gene: TRBJ2-3

CDR3 protein: CASSHYAPGQGAGEQYF
CDR3 DNA: TGTGCCAGCAGCCATTACGCCCCGGGACAGGGGGCAGGCGAGCAGTACTTC
clone size: few
D gene: TRBD1
V gene: TRBV3-1
J gene: TRBJ2-7

CDR3 protein: CASSLPADYGYTF
CDR3 DNA: TGTGCCAGCAGCTTGCCGGCGGACTATGGCTACACCTTC
clone size: many
D gene: -
V gene: TRBV5-6
J gene: TRBJ1-2

CDR3 protein: CASSLADGFSYEQYF
CDR3 DNA: TGCGCCAGCAGCTTGGCCGACGGGTTCTCCTACGAGCAGTACTTC
clone size: -
D gene: -
V gene: TRBV5-1
J gene: TRBJ2-7

CDR3 protein: CASSGQVRNTIYF
CDR3 DNA: TGTGCCAGCAGCGGACAGGTCCGGAACACCATATATTTT
clone size: few
D gene: TRBD1
V gene: TRBV12-3/TRBV12-4
J gene: TRBJ1-3

CDR3 protein: CASSYADRNTEAFF
CDR3 DNA: TGTGCCAGCAGTTACGCGGACAGAAACACTGAAGCTTTCTTT
clone size: few
D gene: -
V gene: TRBV6-5
J gene: TRBJ1-1

CDR3 protein: CATVRLEKLFF
CDR3 DNA: TGTGCCACCGTAAGACTAGAAAAACTGTTTTTT
clone size: once
D gene: -
V gene: TRBV28
J gene: TRBJ1-4

CDR3 protein: CSASEVANSPLHF
CDR3 DNA: TGCAGTGCTAGTGAGGTGGCTAATTCACCCCTCCACTTT
clone size: few
D gene: -
V gene: TRBV20-1
J gene: TRBJ1-6

CDR3 protein: CASSYTGTSGNNEQFF
CDR3 DNA: TGTGCCAGCAGCTACACAGGGACTAGCGGGAACAATGAGCAGTTCTTC
clone size: few
D gene: TRBD2
V gene: TRBV6-2/TRBV6-3
J gene: TRBJ2-1

CDR3 protein: CSASRGGRQETQYF
CDR3 DNA: TGCAGTGCTAGCCGTGGAGGGCGTCAAGAGACCCAGTACTTC
clone size: -
D gene: -
V gene: TRBV20-1
J gene: TRBJ2-5

CDR3 protein: CASSTVAGNEQFF
CDR3 DNA: TGTGCCAGCAGCACGGTAGCGGGCAATGAGCAGTTCTTC
clone size: many
D gene: TRBD2
V gene: TRBV6-5
J gene: TRBJ2-1

CDR3 protein: CASTEQAQSTEAFF
CDR3 DNA: TGTGCCAGTACCGAACAGGCCCAGAGCACTGAAGCTTTCTTT
clone size: many
D gene: -
V gene: TRBV12-3/TRBV12-4
J gene: TRBJ1-1

CDR3 protein: CASSLSQGYRKLFF
CDR3 DNA: TGTGCCAGCAGTTTATCACAGGGTTACAGAAAACTGTTTTTT
clone size: -
D gene: -
V gene: TRBV28
J gene: TRBJ1-4

CDR3 protein: CASRPQLSGNTIYF
CDR3 DNA: TGTGCCAGCAGACCCCAGCTTTCCGGAAACACCATATATTTT
clone size: -
D gene: -
V gene: TRBV6-6
J gene: TRBJ1-3

CDR3 protein: CASSPNEGTGELFF
CDR3 DNA: TGTGCCAGCAGCCCAAATGAGGGCACCGGGGAGCTGTTTTTT
clone size: few
D gene: -
V gene: TRBV11-3
J gene: TRBJ2-2

CDR3 protein: CASSPDLGNYGYTF
CDR3 DNA: TGTGCCAGCTCACCGGATCTCGGGAACTATGGCTACACCTTC
clone size: few
D gene: -
V gene: TRBV18
J gene: TRBJ1-2

CDR3 protein: CASSLTGRDEAFF
CDR3 DNA: TGTGCCAGCAGCTTAACAGGGAGAGATGAAGCTTTCTTT
clone size: many
D gene: -
V gene: TRBV7-8
J gene: TRBJ1-1

CDR3 protein: CASSYSIVWLTGNTIYF
CDR3 DNA: TGTGCCAGCAGTTACTCGATCGTATGGCTCACTGGAAACACCATATATTTT
clone size: many
D gene: -
V gene: TRBV6-5
J gene: TRBJ1-3

CDR3 protein: CASSPTLAGGSYNEQFF
CDR3 DNA: TGTGCCAGCAGCCCCACCCTAGCGGGAGGCTCCTACAATGAGCAGTTCTTC
clone size: many
D gene: TRBD2
V gene: TRBV3-1
J gene: TRBJ2-1

CDR3 protein: CASSSAGTGEQYF
CDR3 DNA: TGTGCCAGCAGCTCGGCAGGTACCGGCGAGCAGTACTTC
clone size: few
D gene: -
V gene: TRBV28
J gene: TRBJ2-7

CDR3 protein: CASSLYQISDTEAFF
CDR3 DNA: TGCGCCAGCAGCTTGTATCAAATCTCTGACACTGAAGCTTTCTTT
clone size: -
D gene: -
V gene: TRBV5-1
J gene: TRBJ1-1

CDR3 protein: CASSLTPPGTGNTIYF
CDR3 DNA: TGTGCCAGCAGCTTAACTCCTCCAGGGACTGGAAACACCATATATTTT
clone size: few
D gene: -
V gene: TRBV7-3
J gene: TRBJ1-3

CDR3 protein: CASSLQVSTDTQYF
CDR3 DNA: TGCGCCAGCAGCTTACAAGTCTCCACAGATACGCAGTATTTT
clone size: -
D gene: -
V gene: TRBV5-1
J gene: TRBJ2-3

CDR3 protein: CASSSAGQVNGNTIYF
CDR3 DNA: TGTGCCAGCAGTTCAGCCGGACAGGTGAATGGAAACACCATATATTTT
clone size: -
D gene: TRBD1
V gene: TRBV27
J gene: TRBJ1-3

CDR3 protein: CASSYSNRGDYEQYF
CDR3 DNA: TGTGCCAGCAGTTACTCGAACAGGGGTGACTACGAGCAGTACTTC
clone size: many
D gene: TRBD1
V gene: TRBV6-5
J gene: TRBJ2-7

CDR3 protein: CASQLGRAFSYEQYF
CDR3 DNA: TGTGCCAGCCAGTTGGGACGCGCATTCTCCTACGAGCAGTACTTC
clone size: -
D gene: -
V gene: TRBV2
J gene: TRBJ2-7

CDR3 protein: CASSLEGGYNYGYTF
CDR3 DNA: TGTGCCAGCAGCTTGGAAGGGGGATATAACTATGGCTACACCTTC
clone size: -
D gene: -
V gene: TRBV5-8
J gene: TRBJ1-2